Below are 22 T cell receptor beta chains sequenced from a single sample in a study of cytomegalovirus exposure and HLA in healthy donors. TCRdb keeps only in-frame clones here, not all; method: immunoSEQ multiplex PCR. The table records fewer than 200,000 clones, around 96% of them present only once. Sequenced: PBMCs. Every receptor here comes from a woman aged 18-29 years in good health and CMV-seronegative.

This clone appeared once. The rearrangement uses TRBV6-5 and TRBJ1-6; 7 bases line up with TRBD1. Trimming cost V 2 bases and J 8 bases; bases outside gene matches: 3. The germline V gene has CDR1 MNHEY and CDR2 SVGAGI. The length of the CDR3 is 14 residues. CDR3 in amino acids: CASSYGTADSPLHF. CDR3 nucleotides: TGTGCCAGCAGTTACGGGACAGCCGATTCACCCCTCCACTTT.

The chain joins TRBV4-1 to TRBJ2-5; D perhaps matches TRBD1 (6 bases). CDR1 and CDR2 (germline): MGHRA, YSYEKL. The CDR3 contains 18 residues. V was pared by 1 base and J by 1 base, with 19 bases between. CDR3 amino acids: CASSQVGVRTEPQETQYF. The CDR3 nucleotides are TGCGCCAGCAGCCAAGTGGGGGTCCGGACAGAACCCCAAGAGACCCAGTACTTC.

The chain recombines TRBV4-3 with TRBJ2-7; 9 nucleotides align to TRBD1. With V trimmed by 4 bases and J by 4 bases, 5 bases remained unmatched. Per the germline V gene, CDR1 is LGHNA and CDR2 is YSLEER. The CDR3 runs 14 residues. CDR3 protein: CASSRGQGVYEQYF. In DNA, the CDR3 is TGCGCCAGCAGCCGGGGACAGGGTGTTTACGAGCAGTACTTC.

This clone was counted a few times. The chain has TRBV7-6 and TRBJ2-1; D is perhaps TRBD2 (5 bases). The CDR3 loop spans 13 amino acids. Trimming pared 4 bases from V and 8 bases from J, leaving 12 bases between. The germline V gene has CDR1 SGHVS and CDR2 FNYEAQ. CDR3 coding DNA: TGTGCCAGCAGCTCTCAAGGGAGTGATGAGCAGTTCTTC. Translation gives CASSSQGSDEQFF. Complete variable domain (other parts from reference TRBV7-6 and TRBJ2-1): GAGVSQSPRYKVTKRGQDVALRCDPISGHVSLYWYRQALGQGPEFLTYFNYEAQQDKSGLPNDRFSAERPEGSISTLTIQRTEQRDSAMYRCASSSQGSDEQFFGPGTRLTVL.

This CDR3 reads CASSSGLAVRNEQFF. Here the CDR3 DNA reads TGTGCCAGCAGCTCGGGACTAGCCGTTAGGAATGAGCAGTTCTTC. The rearrangement joins TRBV7-2 to TRBJ2-1, with TRBD2 matching over 9 bases. The CDR3 consists of 15 residues. V dropped 4 bases and J dropped 7; count of bases not matched to a gene: 8. CDR1 is SGHTA and CDR2 is FQGNSA in the germline V gene.

This sequence joins TRBV2 and TRBJ2-2; weak D call: TRBD2 (5 bases). V dropped 7 bases and J dropped 4 bases, with 13 bases sitting between them. The germline V gene encodes CDR1 SNHLY and CDR2 FYNNEI. The CDR3 spans 14 residues. In DNA, the CDR3 is TGTGCCAGCACAGGACTTAGGGCCACCGGGGAGCTGTTTTTT. Residues: CASTGLRATGELFF.

V is TRBV27 and J is TRBJ2-1; 8 positions agree with TRBD1. The V segment lost 5 bases and the J segment 6 bases; nucleotides outside the gene matches: 12. Germline V lookup: CDR1 MNHEY, CDR2 SMNVEV (reference sequence). The CDR3 loop spans 16 amino acids. The CDR3 DNA is TGTGCCAGCAGTCCGATGGGACAGGCCCTCCGCAATGAGCAGTTCTTC. It encodes CASSPMGQALRNEQFF.

CDR3 residues: CAWSHQTPGQGGEKLFF. The CDR3 region has the DNA TGTGCCTGGAGTCATCAAACCCCGGGACAGGGGGGTGAAAAACTGTTTTTT. The rearrangement links TRBV30 to TRBJ1-4; 11 positions match TRBD1. The CDR3 is 17 residues long. Trimming at V came to 2 bases and at J to 7 bases, leaving 12 bases not matched to a gene. Germline loops: CDR1 GTSNPN, CDR2 SVGIG (reference sequence). The whole variable domain, filled in from reference TRBV30 and TRBJ1-4, reads SQTIHQWPATLVQPVGSPLSLECTVEGTSNPNLYWYRQAAGRGLQLLFYSVGIGQISSEVPQNLSASRPQDRQFILSSKKLLLSDSGFYLCAWSHQTPGQGGEKLFFGSGTQLSVL.

The CDR3 sequence is CASRPDSLNQPQHF. For the CDR3, the DNA is TGTGCCAGCAGACCCGACAGTCTCAATCAGCCCCAGCATTTT. V and J are TRBV2 and TRBJ1-5; TRBD1 might be the D (5 bases). The CDR3 is 14 residues long. CDR1 and CDR2 from the germline V gene are SNHLY and FYNNEI. Trimming took 6 bases from V and 3 from J, leaving 12 bases between them.

This chain connects TRBV28 to TRBJ1-1; no reliable D call. This CDR3 spans 13 amino acids. In germline, CDR1 is MDHEN, CDR2 SYDVKM. V dropped 5 bases and J dropped 1 base, with 8 bases sitting between them. The CDR3 DNA reads as TGTGCCAGCAGTGTCTCGAGGAACACTGAAGCTTTCTTT. This gives the protein CASSVSRNTEAFF. Looking up the rest from reference TRBV28 and TRBJ1-1 gives the full variable domain: DVKVTQSSRYLVKRTGEKVFLECVQDMDHENMFWYRQDPGLGLRLIYFSYDVKMKEKGDIPEGYSVSREKKERFSLILESASTNQTSMYLCASSVSRNTEAFFGQGTRLTVV.

This chain connects TRBV14 to TRBJ1-6; 8 bases align to TRBD1. Germline V CDR1 and CDR2: SGHDN, FVKESK. The CDR3 contains 16 residues. With 5 bases clipped from V and 10 bases from J, the junction kept 13 bases outside the gene matches. The CDR3 reads CASSATPTGDRSPLHF. Here the CDR3 DNA reads TGTGCCAGCAGCGCAACCCCGACAGGGGATCGGTCACCCCTCCACTTT.

V is TRBV29-1 and J is TRBJ2-1; 8 nucleotides align to TRBD1. Germline CDR1 SQVTM, CDR2 ANQGSEA. This CDR3 is built from 14 residues. The junction had 5 bases not matched to a gene; V was cut back by 7 bases and J by 0 bases. CDR3 sequence (DNA): TGCAGCGCCTCGGGACAGGTCTCCTACAATGAGCAGTTCTTC. Translated: CSASGQVSYNEQFF.

The gene calls are TRBV25-1 and TRBJ2-5; D perhaps matches TRBD1 (5 bases). In germline, CDR1 is MGHDK, CDR2 SYGVNS. Trimming pared 3 bases from V and 2 bases from J, leaving 13 bases between. The CDR3 length is 15 residues. The CDR3 DNA follows: TGTGCCAGCAGTGAGGCCAGGGTGTCACAAGAGACCCAGTACTTC. This codes for CASSEARVSQETQYF.

This chain joins TRBV7-2 and TRBJ1-1; TRBD1 is a possible D gene (6 bases). The CDR3 is 16 residues long. Germline V gives CDR1 SGHTA, CDR2 FQGNSA. Trimming cost V 0 bases and J 4 bases, with 15 bases left between them. The CDR3 spells CASSLAGKGGSTEAFF. For the CDR3, the DNA is TGTGCCAGCAGCTTAGCTGGGAAGGGGGGGAGCACTGAAGCTTTCTTT.

This chain joins TRBV6-1 and TRBJ2-7; no definite D call. The ends were cut back, 4 bases at V and 0 bases at J, with 7 bases in the middle. The CDR3 consists of 13 residues. Germline V CDR1 and CDR2: MNHNS, SASEGT. CDR3 residues: CASSGVSSYEQYF. The CDR3 DNA follows: TGTGCCAGCAGTGGCGTCTCCTCCTACGAGCAGTACTTC.

J is TRBJ1-2 and V is TRBV14; D gene ambiguous. The germline V and J ends were trimmed by 2 bases and 8 bases, with 12 bases remaining between them. CDR1 SGHDN and CDR2 FVKESK come from the germline V gene. The CDR3 length is 13 residues. The chain's CDR3 is CASSQQAGMGYTF. CDR3 sequence (DNA): TGTGCCAGCAGCCAACAAGCTGGTATGGGCTACACCTTC.

The chain recombines TRBV5-6 with TRBJ1-6; the match to TRBD1 covers 8 bases. The junction had 6 bases not matched to a gene; V was cut back by 3 bases and J by 7 bases. Per germline, CDR1 SGHDT and CDR2 YYEEEE. This CDR3 spans 15 amino acids. CDR3 residues: CASSSSGGPNSPLHF. The CDR3 nucleotides read TGTGCCAGCAGCTCGTCAGGGGGCCCGAATTCACCCCTCCACTTT.

V is TRBV6-5 and J is TRBJ1-6, with no clear D. Trimming pared 7 bases from V and 7 bases from J, leaving 14 bases between. The germline gives CDR1 MNHEY, CDR2 SVGAGI. The CDR3 totals 14 residues. CDR3 coding DNA: TGTGCCAGCATGATGGTCCCGGGAAATTCACCCCTCCACTTT. Protein product: CASMMVPGNSPLHF.

This chain connects TRBV6-5 to TRBJ1-3, with D unclear. Per the germline V gene, CDR1 is MNHEY and CDR2 is SVGAGI. The CDR3 sequence is 13 residues long. Trimming removed 5 bases at V and 0 bases at J, with 5 bases between. CDR3 region: CASSPFSGNTIYF. CDR3 DNA: TGTGCCAGCAGTCCCTTCTCTGGAAACACCATATATTTT.

The chain recombines TRBV5-8 with TRBJ1-5; no definite D call. The CDR3 sequence is 15 residues long. CDR1 is SGHTS and CDR2 is YDEGEE in the germline V gene. The V end was cut by 0 bases, the J end by 6 bases, with 13 bases between. CDR3 sequence reads: CASSLGEVKFQPQHF. The CDR3 coding sequence is TGTGCCAGCAGCTTGGGGGAGGTTAAGTTTCAGCCCCAGCATTTT.

This chain uses TRBV11-2 with TRBJ1-6; TRBD1 agrees at 7 bases. The trim removed 5 bases at V and 5 bases at J, leaving 3 bases unmatched. CDR3 length equals 14 residues. Germline V gene sequence: CDR1 SGHAT, CDR2 FQNNGV. The CDR3 is CASSRDSDNSPLHF. The CDR3, as DNA: TGTGCCAGCAGCCGGGACAGCGATAATTCACCCCTCCACTTT.

This clone was counted a few times. V is TRBV11-2 and J is TRBJ2-7; 12 nucleotides agree with TRBD2. With V trimmed by 2 bases and J by 4 bases, 0 bases remained unmatched. The germline V gene has CDR1 SGHAT and CDR2 FQNNGV. The CDR3 has 14 amino acids. CDR3 in DNA: TGTGCCAGCAGCTTAACTAGCGGGGGGTACGAGCAGTACTTC. Translating gives CASSLTSGGYEQYF.